This paragraph covers one T cell receptor beta chain sequence. What it binds is not known. The data are from a study of cytomegalovirus exposure and HLA in healthy donors. Background on the study: A later analysis reported the same platform for the 120 or so validation repertoires and the 666 first-cohort repertoires. Notes on the study in general: That first-cohort TCR clusters tended to co-occur in the 95 to 150 validation repertoires was found in a later analysis.

CDR3 length equals 12 residues. Germline loops: CDR1 SGHNT, CDR2 YYREEE (reference sequence). Unmatched junction bases numbered 1, after V lost 2 bases and J lost 5 bases. The table came from immunoSEQ multiplex PCR; TCRdb's copy has only in-frame clones and leaves some out. The sample has around 180,000 clones, 84% seen once. The chain recombines TRBV5-4 with TRBJ2-7; TRBD1 matches 7 bases. The sequence was obtained from a man younger than 35 in good health and CMV-seropositive. The sample comprised PBMCs. The CDR3 DNA reads TGTGCCAGCAGCTTCGGACAGGACGAGCAGTACTTC. Translation gives CASSFGQDEQYF.